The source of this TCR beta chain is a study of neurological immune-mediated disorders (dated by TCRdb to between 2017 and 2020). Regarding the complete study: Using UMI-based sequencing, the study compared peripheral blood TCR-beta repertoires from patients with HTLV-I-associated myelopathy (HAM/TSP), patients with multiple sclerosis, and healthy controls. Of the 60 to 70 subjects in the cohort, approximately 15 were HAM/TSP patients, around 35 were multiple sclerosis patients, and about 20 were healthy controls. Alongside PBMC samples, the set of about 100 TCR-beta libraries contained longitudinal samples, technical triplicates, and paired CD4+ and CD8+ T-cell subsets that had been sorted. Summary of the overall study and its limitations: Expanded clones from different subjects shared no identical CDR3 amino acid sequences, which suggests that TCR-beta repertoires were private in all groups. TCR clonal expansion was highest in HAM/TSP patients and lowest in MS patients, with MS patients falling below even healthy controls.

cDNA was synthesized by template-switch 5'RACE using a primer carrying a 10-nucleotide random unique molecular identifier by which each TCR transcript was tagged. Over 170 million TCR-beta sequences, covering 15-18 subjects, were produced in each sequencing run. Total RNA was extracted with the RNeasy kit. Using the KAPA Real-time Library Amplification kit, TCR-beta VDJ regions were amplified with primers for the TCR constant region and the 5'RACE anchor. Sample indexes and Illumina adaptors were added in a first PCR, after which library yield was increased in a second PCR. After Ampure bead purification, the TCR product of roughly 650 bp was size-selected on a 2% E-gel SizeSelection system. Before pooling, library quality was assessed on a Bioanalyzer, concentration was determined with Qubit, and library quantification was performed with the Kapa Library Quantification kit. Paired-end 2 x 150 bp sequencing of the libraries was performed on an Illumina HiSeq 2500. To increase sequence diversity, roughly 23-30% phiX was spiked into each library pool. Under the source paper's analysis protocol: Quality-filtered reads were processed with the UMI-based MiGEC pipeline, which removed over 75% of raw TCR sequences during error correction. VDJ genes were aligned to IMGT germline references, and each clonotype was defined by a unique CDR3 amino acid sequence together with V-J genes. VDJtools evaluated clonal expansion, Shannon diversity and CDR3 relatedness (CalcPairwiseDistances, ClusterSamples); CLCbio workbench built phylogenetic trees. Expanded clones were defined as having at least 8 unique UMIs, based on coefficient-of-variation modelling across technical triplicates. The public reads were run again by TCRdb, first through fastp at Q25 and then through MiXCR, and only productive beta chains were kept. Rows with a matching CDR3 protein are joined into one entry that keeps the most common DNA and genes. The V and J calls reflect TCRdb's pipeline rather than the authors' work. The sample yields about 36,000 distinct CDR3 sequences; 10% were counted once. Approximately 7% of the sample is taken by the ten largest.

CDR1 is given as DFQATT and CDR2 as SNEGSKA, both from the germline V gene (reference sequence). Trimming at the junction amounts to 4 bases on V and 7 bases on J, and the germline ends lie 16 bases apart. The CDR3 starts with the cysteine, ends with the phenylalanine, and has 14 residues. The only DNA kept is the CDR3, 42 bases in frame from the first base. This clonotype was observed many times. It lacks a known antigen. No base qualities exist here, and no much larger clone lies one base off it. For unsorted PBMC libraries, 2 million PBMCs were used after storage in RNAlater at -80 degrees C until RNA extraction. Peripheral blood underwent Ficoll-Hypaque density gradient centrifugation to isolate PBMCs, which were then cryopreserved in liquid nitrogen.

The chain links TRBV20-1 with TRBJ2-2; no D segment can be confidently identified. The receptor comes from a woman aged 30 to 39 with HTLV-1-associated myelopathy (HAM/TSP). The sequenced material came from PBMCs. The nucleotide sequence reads TGCAGTGCTAAGACCGGGTCGAATTTCGGGGAGCTGTTTTTT. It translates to CSAKTGSNFGELFF.